The rows below give T cell receptor beta chains drawn from one sample of a study of OX40 agonist ivuxolimab in advanced cancers. Data came from immunoSEQ multiplex PCR; TCRdb stores just in-frame clones and leaves some out. The sample carries tens of thousands of clones, 80% to 85% recorded once. Sequenced here: CD4+ or CD8+ T cells sorted from blood, sampled in a trial of the OX40 agonist ivuxolimab. Receptors originate from an adult with an advanced solid tumor such as melanoma, head and neck, liver or kidney cancer. Both conserved end residues are part of each CDR3. D genes are given only for firm matches. Clone size is not always given. Where it is, it says once, few, many or a class for expanded clones.

J: TRBJ2-1
size: few
D: -
length: 14
V: TRBV5-6
CDR3: CASSAPRRTVEQFF
DNA: TGTGCCAGCAGCGCCCCTCGGAGGACCGTCGAGCAGTTCTTC

J: TRBJ1-4
size: -
D: -
length: 14
V: TRBV25-1
CDR3: CASSDSATNEKLFF
DNA: TGTGCCAGCAGTGACAGCGCAACTAATGAAAAACTGTTTTTT

J: TRBJ1-2
size: -
D: -
length: 13
V: TRBV5-1
CDR3: CASSAEGSYGYTF
DNA: TGCGCCAGCAGCGCGGAGGGGTCTTATGGCTACACCTTC

J: TRBJ1-3
size: -
D: -
length: 15
V: TRBV6-1
CDR3: CASREELNLGNTIYF
DNA: TGTGCCAGCAGGGAAGAACTAAATCTGGGAAACACCATATATTTT

J: TRBJ2-3
size: -
D: TRBD2
length: 16
V: TRBV27
CDR3: CASSSLAGGYTDTQYF
DNA: TGTGCCAGCAGTTCCTTAGCGGGGGGGTACACAGATACGCAGTATTTT

J: TRBJ2-3
size: -
D: TRBD2
length: 15
V: TRBV7-3
CDR3: CASSLSGTSGDTQYF
DNA: TGTGCCAGCAGCTTATCCGGGACTAGCGGAGATACGCAGTATTTT

J: TRBJ2-3
size: -
D: -
length: 16
V: TRBV4-2
CDR3: CASSQDRGGGADTQYF
DNA: TGTGCCAGCAGCCAAGATCGGGGTGGGGGGGCTGATACGCAGTATTTT

J: TRBJ2-1
size: few
D: -
length: 14
V: TRBV5-8
CDR3: CASSFRGSYNEQFF
DNA: TGTGCCAGCAGCTTCCGGGGCTCCTACAATGAGCAGTTCTTC

J: TRBJ1-2
size: -
D: -
length: 13
V: TRBV6-5
CDR3: CASSYVTGTGYTF
DNA: TGTGCCAGCAGTTACGTTACAGGGACTGGCTACACCTTC

J: TRBJ1-2
size: -
D: -
length: 13
V: TRBV7-9
CDR3: CASSLARDYGYTF
DNA: TGTGCCAGCAGCTTAGCCAGAGACTATGGCTACACCTTC

J: TRBJ2-1
size: -
D: -
length: 16
V: TRBV19
CDR3: CASSSWAGSDYNEQFF
DNA: TGTGCCAGTAGTAGTTGGGCAGGGAGTGACTACAATGAGCAGTTCTTC

J: TRBJ2-2
size: -
D: -
length: 13
V: TRBV9
CDR3: CASSPSSSGELFF
DNA: TGTGCCAGCAGCCCCTCTAGCTCGGGGGAGCTGTTTTTT

J: TRBJ1-4
size: -
D: -
length: 12
V: TRBV28
CDR3: CASASSREKLFF
DNA: TGTGCCAGCGCCAGCAGTCGGGAAAAACTGTTTTTT

J: TRBJ1-1
size: -
D: -
length: 18
V: TRBV18
CDR3: CASSPPRQGMWQNTEAFF
DNA: TGTGCCAGCTCACCACCGAGGCAGGGAATGTGGCAGAACACTGAAGCTTTCTTT

J: TRBJ1-1
size: -
D: -
length: 11
V: TRBV6-1
CDR3: CASGGRPGAFF
DNA: TGTGCCAGCGGGGGCCGACCCGGAGCTTTCTTT

J: TRBJ2-3
size: once
D: TRBD1
length: 16
V: TRBV4-3
CDR3: CASSQEGQGGADTQYF
DNA: TGCGCCAGCAGCCAAGAGGGACAGGGGGGGGCAGATACGCAGTATTTT

J: TRBJ1-2
size: -
D: -
length: 14
V: TRBV5-4
CDR3: CASSAAGVDYGYTF
DNA: TGTGCCAGCAGCGCTGCAGGGGTTGACTATGGCTACACCTTC

J: TRBJ2-1
size: -
D: -
length: 13
V: TRBV6-1
CDR3: CASSAISYNEQFF
DNA: TGTGCCAGCAGTGCAATCTCCTACAATGAGCAGTTCTTC

J: TRBJ1-3
size: -
D: TRBD1
length: 15
V: TRBV6-5
CDR3: CASSQNDRGGNTIYF
DNA: TGTGCCAGCAGTCAAAACGACAGGGGAGGAAACACCATATATTTT

J: TRBJ1-2
size: few
D: TRBD1
length: 13
V: TRBV18
CDR3: CASSPGQGGGYTF
DNA: TGTGCCAGCTCACCGGGACAGGGGGGCGGCTACACCTTC

J: TRBJ1-3
size: -
D: -
length: 14
V: TRBV5-1
CDR3: CASSLQGGGNTIYF
DNA: TGCGCCAGCAGCTTACAGGGTGGTGGAAACACCATATATTTT

J: TRBJ2-1
size: -
D: TRBD2
length: 15
V: TRBV5-1
CDR3: CASSLGTRGGHEQFF
DNA: TGCGCCAGCAGCTTGGGTACGCGGGGGGGCCATGAGCAGTTCTTC

J: TRBJ2-3
size: -
D: -
length: 16
V: TRBV7-2
CDR3: CASSQDMGASTDTQYF
DNA: TGTGCCAGCAGCCAAGATATGGGGGCAAGCACAGATACGCAGTATTTT

J: TRBJ1-5
size: -
D: -
length: 16
V: TRBV2
CDR3: CASKGPESYSNQPQHF
DNA: TGTGCCAGCAAAGGGCCAGAATCATATAGCAATCAGCCCCAGCATTTT

J: TRBJ2-5
size: once
D: -
length: 13
V: TRBV5-6
CDR3: CASSLGLQETQYF
DNA: TGTGCCAGCAGTTTGGGGCTGCAAGAGACCCAGTACTTC

J: TRBJ2-7
size: -
D: TRBD2
length: 15
V: TRBV27
CDR3: CASSLRPGLGGEQYF
DNA: TGTGCCAGCAGTCTCCGCCCGGGACTAGGAGGCGAGCAGTACTTC

J: TRBJ1-3
size: -
D: -
length: 16
V: TRBV5-1
CDR3: CASSPTGLTSGNTIYF
DNA: TGCGCCAGCAGCCCAACGGGACTAACCTCTGGAAACACCATATATTTT

J: TRBJ2-5
size: -
D: -
length: 17
V: TRBV1
CDR3: CTSSQDPVGKRRETQYF
DNA: TGCACCAGCAGCCAAGATCCGGTTGGGAAAAGGCGAGAGACCCAGTACTTC

J: TRBJ2-5
size: few
D: -
length: 13
V: TRBV5-6
CDR3: CASSRILQETQYF
DNA: TGTGCCAGCAGCCGGATTCTCCAAGAGACCCAGTACTTC

J: TRBJ2-1
size: -
D: -
length: 14
V: TRBV2
CDR3: CASSSGTGYNEQFF
DNA: TGTGCCAGCAGTTCCGGGACTGGGTACAATGAGCAGTTCTTC

J: TRBJ2-1
size: -
D: -
length: 15
V: TRBV6-1
CDR3: CASSVTDSTYNEQFF
DNA: TGTGCCAGCAGTGTGACGGACTCTACCTACAATGAGCAGTTCTTC